This record concerns one T cell receptor (beta chain) sequence. The antigen is undetermined. This sample was taken from a study of T cells in localized non-small cell lung cancer. The germline CDR1 and CDR2 sequences are SGDLS and YYNGEE. With 6 bases removed from V and 6 bases from J, the gap between germline ends came to 21 bases. The CDR3 runs 15 residues. Study outcomes and limitations: Uninvolved adjacent lung had more T cell clonality than any other tissue, topping tumor. A denser population of T cells in blood accompanied longer overall survival. Out of the top 100 tumor clones, a median around 56 were seen in adjacent lung.

Repertoires were generated with immunoSEQ multiplex PCR, while TCRdb's copy carries only in-frame clones and drops some. In the table there are about 21,000 clones, 65% to 85% of which are singletons. The sequenced sample was peripheral blood, obtained before any cancer treatment. This clonotype was sampled from a man aged 35 to 69 with stage I lung adenocarcinoma. The rearrangement links TRBV9 to TRBJ1-2, with D perhaps matching TRBD1 (6 bases). The CDR3: CASTRSGGGFDGYTF. The CDR3 coding sequence is TGTGCCAGCACCCGATCTGGGGGGGGCTTTGATGGCTACACCTTC.